This T cell receptor beta chain was identified in a study of cytomegalovirus exposure and HLA in healthy donors. Primers for the PCR totalled 60 Vbeta and 13 Jbeta. Profiled with immunoSEQ multiplex PCR; TCRdb holds only in-frame clones, not every one. The specimen's table records 150,000 to 250,000 clones. Germline CDR1 and CDR2: MDHEN and SYDVKM. The CDR3 runs to 14 residues. V was pared by 6 bases and J by 1 base, with 10 bases between. Sequenced material: PBMCs. V usage is TRBV28 and J usage is TRBJ1-5; perhaps TRBD1 as D (5 bases). The TCR comes from a boy aged 10-17 years in good health and CMV-seronegative. The CDR3 coding sequence is TGTGCCAGCAGGCAGGGTATGAGCAATCAGCCCCAGCATTTT. It is translated as CASRQGMSNQPQHF.